Below are 19 T cell receptor beta chains sequenced from a single sample in a study of T-cell memory formation after mild COVID-19. TCRdb redid the calling of the 5' RACE reads with MiXCR, one entry per CDR3 protein. The sample has hundreds of thousands of distinct CDR3 sequences, around a sixth seen once. The specimen sequenced was PBMCs or a T cell subset sorted from them (not recorded which). These receptors all stem from a man younger than 35 who had mild COVID-19 (a few samples of this study predate the infection). Cell type and time point are not known.

The sample holds a few counts of this clonotype. The CDR3 is CASSLLWTSSYEQYF. The CDR3 region has the DNA TGTGCCAGCAGTTTACTCTGGACTAGCTCCTACGAGCAGTACTTC. The V and J genes are TRBV27 and TRBJ2-7; 7 bases fit TRBD2. CDR1 and CDR2 (germline): MNHEY, SMNVEV (reference sequence). The CDR3 runs 15 residues. The J segment lost 0 bases and the V segment lost 2 bases, leaving 4 bases of the junction unmatched.

The chain combines TRBV12-3 or TRBV12-4 with TRBJ2-2; 9 bases are shared with TRBD1. The CDR3 is made up of 14 amino acids. V lost 6 bases, J lost 6 bases, and 5 bases stayed unmatched. The CDR3 is CASRGGQGAGELFF. The CDR3 nucleotides read TGTGCCAGCAGGGGGGGACAGGGAGCCGGGGAGCTGTTTTTT.

A few counts support this clonotype. This chain connects TRBV29-1 to TRBJ1-2, with no clear D. Germline V CDR1 and CDR2: SQVTM, ANQGSEA. The CDR3 covers 15 residues. V lost 4 bases and J lost 5, with 20 bases in between. The CDR3 nucleotides are TGCAGCGTTGCCATTGAACGACCTGCCCTTTATGGCTACACCTTC. This sequence encodes CSVAIERPALYGYTF.

V and J are TRBV27 and TRBJ2-2, with D maybe TRBD1 (6 bases). The germline gives CDR1 MNHEY, CDR2 SMNVEV (reference sequence). V lost 6 bases and J 3 bases, leaving 14 bases between the germline ends. CDR3 length equals 15 residues. CDR3: CASRLGQPDTGELFF. The CDR3 DNA sequence: TGTGCCAGCAGGCTAGGACAGCCCGACACCGGGGAGCTGTTTTTT.

The chain uses TRBV7-2 and TRBJ2-5; TRBD2 might be the D (6 bases). CDR3 length: 14 amino acids. CDR1 and CDR2 (germline): SGHTA, FQGNSA. Trimming stripped 1 base from V and 5 bases from J, with 11 bases between. The CDR3, as DNA: TGTGCCAGCAGCTTAGATGCGGGACGGGAGACCCAGTACTTC. Protein: CASSLDAGRETQYF.

This clonotype showed up just once. The V gene is TRBV10-3, the J gene TRBJ1-3, with D possibly being TRBD1 (6 bases). CDR3 size: 20 residues. Trimming shortened V by 2 bases and J by 0 bases, and 23 bases separated the two germline ends. Germline assignment: CDR1 ENHRY and CDR2 SYGVKD. The CDR3: CAISEPYPFQQGSSGNTIYF. The DNA of the CDR3 is TGTGCCATCAGTGAGCCCTACCCTTTCCAACAGGGAAGCTCTGGAAACACCATATATTTT.

V is TRBV3-1 and J is TRBJ2-5; 12 positions match TRBD2. This CDR3 has 15 residues. V shed 3 bases, J shed 5 bases, and the junction held 4 bases outside the gene matches. Germline V gives CDR1 LGHDT, CDR2 YNNKEL (reference sequence). The CDR3 loop is CASSQLAGGRETQYF. The CDR3 DNA is TGTGCCAGCAGCCAGCTAGCGGGGGGGCGTGAGACCCAGTACTTC.

The genes are TRBV6-1 and TRBJ1-5; TRBD1 might be the D (5 bases). This CDR3 is 16 amino acids long. Germline V gene data show CDR1 as MNHNS and CDR2 as SASEGT. Between the trimmed V and J ends, which lost 2 bases and 2 bases, there was a span of 13 bases. The CDR3 region is CASSEWVRVGNQPQHF. The CDR3 region has the DNA TGTGCCAGCAGTGAATGGGTCAGGGTAGGCAATCAGCCCCAGCATTTT.

The sample holds a few counts of this clonotype. The chain links TRBV29-1 to TRBJ2-3; D tentatively fits TRBD1 or TRBD2 (5 bases each). The length of the CDR3 is 13 residues. The germline V gene has CDR1 SQVTM and CDR2 ANQGSEA. Trimming took off 7 bases at V and 5 bases at J, with 16 bases between the two ends. For the CDR3, the DNA is TGCAGCGCACGGGGCCCGGCGGGAGATACGCAGTATTTT. This sequence encodes CSARGPAGDTQYF.

This clonotype was seen more than once but under ten times. The V call is TRBV20-1, the J call TRBJ1-5; D call uncertain. From germline, CDR1 is DFQATT and CDR2 SNEGSKA (reference sequence). The CDR3 extends over 13 amino acids. Trimming shortened V by 3 bases and J by 0 bases, and 6 bases separated the two germline ends. This chain's CDR3 is CSARTYSNQPQHF. Written as DNA, the CDR3 is TGCAGTGCTAGGACATATAGCAATCAGCCCCAGCATTTT.

This clonotype was detected only a few times. The chain combines TRBV7-6 with TRBJ2-5, with 8 bases aligning to TRBD2. Germline CDR1 SGHVS, CDR2 FNYEAQ. V gave up 6 bases and J gave up 4 bases; unmatched junction bases: 13. The CDR3 totals 16 residues. The CDR3 is CASSGRGVTEGETQYF. As DNA, the CDR3 is TGTGCCAGCAGTGGGCGGGGGGTCACGGAGGGAGAGACCCAGTACTTC.

The sample holds a few counts of this clonotype. The V and J genes are TRBV19 and TRBJ2-1, with 8 bases that match TRBD1. Per germline, CDR1 LNHDA and CDR2 SQIVND (reference sequence). V was clipped by 1 base and J by 6 bases; unmatched bases: 5. The CDR3 is made up of 15 amino acids. Here the CDR3 reads CASSIGLQGGNEQFF. The DNA of the CDR3 is TGTGCCAGTAGTATAGGGCTACAGGGGGGCAATGAGCAGTTCTTC. Combining the CDR3 with reference TRBV19 and TRBJ2-1 gives the whole variable domain DGGITQSPKYLFRKEGQNVTLSCEQNLNHDAMYWYRQDPGQGLRLIYYSQIVNDFQKGDIAEGYSVSREKKESFPLTVTSAQKNPTAFYLCASSIGLQGGNEQFFGPGTRLTVL.

The chain employs TRBV7-2 and TRBJ2-1; 9 bases match TRBD1. Germline assignment: CDR1 SGHTA and CDR2 FQGNSA. V lost 6 bases and J lost 3; bases outside the gene matches: 3. The CDR3 consists of 14 residues. CDR3 nucleotide sequence: TGTGCCAGCAGAACGACAGGGGGCTACAATGAGCAGTTCTTC. Its translation: CASRTTGGYNEQFF.

This clonotype was picked up a small number of times. The DNA of the CDR3 is TGTGCCAGCAGTTTAAGAGGGTTCGGCTATGGCTACACCTTC. It codes for CASSLRGFGYGYTF. The V gene is TRBV12-3 or TRBV12-4, the J gene TRBJ1-2; D unclear. V lost 2 bases to trimming and J lost 4 bases, with 11 bases between them. This CDR3 contains 14 residues.

This clonotype was recorded a few times. The genes are TRBV29-1 and TRBJ1-2; D remains unclear. The germline gives CDR1 SQVTM, CDR2 ANQGSEA. The CDR3 sequence is 10 residues long. The CDR3 region has the DNA TGCAGTGGGCTGGACTATGGCTACACCTTC. It encodes CSGLDYGYTF.

The V and J genes are TRBV4-2 and TRBJ2-5, with TRBD1 matching 8 bases. Germline loops: CDR1 LGHNA, CDR2 YNFKEQ. CDR3 size: 14 residues. Trimming took 5 bases from V and 2 from J; bases not matched to a gene: 4. The CDR3 nucleotides are TGTGCCAGCAGCAAACAGGGGGAGCAAGAGACCCAGTACTTC. This sequence encodes CASSKQGEQETQYF.

The chain carries TRBV7-6 and TRBJ2-5, with no clear D. Between the trimmed V and J ends, which lost 5 bases and 2 bases, there was a span of 9 bases. This CDR3 is built from 13 residues. Germline V gene sequence: CDR1 SGHVS, CDR2 FNYEAQ. The CDR3 reads CASSPGWQETQYF. In DNA, the CDR3 is TGTGCCAGCAGCCCTGGATGGCAAGAGACCCAGTACTTC. Full variable domain (missing parts from reference TRBV7-6 and TRBJ2-5): GAGVSQSPRYKVTKRGQDVALRCDPISGHVSLYWYRQALGQGPEFLTYFNYEAQQDKSGLPNDRFSAERPEGSISTLTIQRTEQRDSAMYRCASSPGWQETQYFGPGTRLLVL.

This clonotype was counted at least ten times. The chain employs TRBV6-5 and TRBJ2-3; 10 bases line up with TRBD2. Looked up from germline, CDR1 is MNHEY and CDR2 is SVGAGI. The CDR3 runs to 16 residues. The J segment lost 6 bases and the V segment lost 0 bases, leaving 6 bases of the junction unmatched. Here the CDR3 reads CASSYSGSGGADTQYF. The CDR3 coding sequence is TGTGCCAGCAGTTACTCTGGAAGCGGGGGGGCGGATACGCAGTATTTT.

This chain uses TRBV20-1 with TRBJ1-2; D unresolved. The length of the CDR3 is 13 residues. Germline V gene lookup returns CDR1 DFQATT and CDR2 SNEGSKA (reference sequence). V was trimmed by 0 bases and J by 7 bases, leaving 12 bases between them. Here the CDR3 reads CSARDLGSSGYTF. The CDR3 nucleotides read TGCAGTGCTAGAGATCTTGGCAGTAGTGGCTACACCTTC.